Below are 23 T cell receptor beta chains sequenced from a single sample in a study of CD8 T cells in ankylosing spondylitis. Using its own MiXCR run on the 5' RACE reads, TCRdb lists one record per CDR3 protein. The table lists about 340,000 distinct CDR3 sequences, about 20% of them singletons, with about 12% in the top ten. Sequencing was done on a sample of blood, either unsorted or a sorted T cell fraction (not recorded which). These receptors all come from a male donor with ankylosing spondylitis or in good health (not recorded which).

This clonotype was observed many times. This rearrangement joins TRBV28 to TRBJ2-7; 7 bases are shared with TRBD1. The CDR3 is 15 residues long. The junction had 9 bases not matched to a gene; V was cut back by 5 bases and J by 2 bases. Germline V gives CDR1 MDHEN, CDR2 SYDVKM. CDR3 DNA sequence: TGTGCCAGCAGTCCTCCTCGACAGGGAACCTACGAGCAGTACTTC. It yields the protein CASSPPRQGTYEQYF.

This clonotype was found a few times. CDR3 DNA sequence: TGTGCCAGCAGCCCAGAATCTGGGACAGCGTTCTATGGCTACACCTTC. Translation gives CASSPESGTAFYGYTF. The gene calls are TRBV27 and TRBJ1-2; 7 bases map to TRBD1. V was clipped by 6 bases and J by 4 bases; unmatched bases: 14. Germline-derived CDR1 and CDR2 are MNHEY and SMNVEV (reference sequence). This CDR3 is built from 16 residues.

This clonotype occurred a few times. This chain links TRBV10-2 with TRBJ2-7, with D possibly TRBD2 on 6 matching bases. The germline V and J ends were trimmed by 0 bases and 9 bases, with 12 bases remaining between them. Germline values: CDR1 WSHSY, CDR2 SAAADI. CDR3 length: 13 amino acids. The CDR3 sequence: CASSESWQGGQYF. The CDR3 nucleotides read TGCGCCAGCAGTGAGTCTTGGCAGGGAGGGCAGTACTTC.

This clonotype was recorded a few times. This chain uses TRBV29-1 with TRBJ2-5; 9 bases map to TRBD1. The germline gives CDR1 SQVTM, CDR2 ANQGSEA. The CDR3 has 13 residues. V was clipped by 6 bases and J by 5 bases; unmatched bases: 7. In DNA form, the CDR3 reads TGCAGCGTGGGGACAGGGACGGGGGAGACCCAGTACTTC. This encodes CSVGTGTGETQYF.

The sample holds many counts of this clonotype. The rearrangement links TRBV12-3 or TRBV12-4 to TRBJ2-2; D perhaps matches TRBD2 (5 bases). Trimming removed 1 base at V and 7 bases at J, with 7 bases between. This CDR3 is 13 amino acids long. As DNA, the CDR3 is TGTGCCAGCAGTTTAGTGGGAGTCGGGGAGCTGTTTTTT. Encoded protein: CASSLVGVGELFF.

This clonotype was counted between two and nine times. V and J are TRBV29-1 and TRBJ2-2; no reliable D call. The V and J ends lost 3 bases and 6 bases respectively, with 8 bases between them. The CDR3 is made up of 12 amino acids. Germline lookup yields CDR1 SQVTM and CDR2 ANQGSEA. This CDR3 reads CSVERLAGELFF. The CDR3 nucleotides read TGCAGCGTTGAGCGGTTGGCCGGGGAGCTGTTTTTT.

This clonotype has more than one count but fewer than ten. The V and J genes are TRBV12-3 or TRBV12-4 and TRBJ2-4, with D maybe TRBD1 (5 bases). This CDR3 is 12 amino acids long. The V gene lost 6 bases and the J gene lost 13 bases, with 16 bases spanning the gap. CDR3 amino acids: CASSHLTVLQYF. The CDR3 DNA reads TGTGCCAGCAGCCACCTGACAGTTCTCCAGTACTTC.

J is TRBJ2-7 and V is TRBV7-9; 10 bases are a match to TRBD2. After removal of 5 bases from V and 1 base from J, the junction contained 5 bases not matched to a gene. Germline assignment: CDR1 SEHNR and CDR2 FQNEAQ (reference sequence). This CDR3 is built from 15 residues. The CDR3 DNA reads TGTGCCAGCAGCGTACTAGCGGGACTATCCTACGAGCAGTACTTC. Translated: CASSVLAGLSYEQYF.

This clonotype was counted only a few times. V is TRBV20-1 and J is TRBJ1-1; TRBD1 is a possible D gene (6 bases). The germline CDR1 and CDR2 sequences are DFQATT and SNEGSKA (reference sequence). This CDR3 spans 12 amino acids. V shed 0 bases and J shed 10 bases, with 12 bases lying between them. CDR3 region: CSARDPGARAFF. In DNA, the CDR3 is TGCAGTGCTAGAGATCCAGGGGCTCGAGCTTTCTTT.

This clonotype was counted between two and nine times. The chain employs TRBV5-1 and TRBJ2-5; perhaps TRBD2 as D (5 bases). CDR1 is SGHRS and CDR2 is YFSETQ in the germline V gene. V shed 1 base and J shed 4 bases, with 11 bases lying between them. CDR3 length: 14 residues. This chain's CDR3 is CASSLWMGRETQYF. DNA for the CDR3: TGCGCCAGCAGCTTGTGGATGGGGAGAGAGACCCAGTACTTC.

Written as DNA, the CDR3 is TGCAGCGTTGTACCCGGACAGGGCGGGGAGACCCAGTACTTC. It encodes CSVVPGQGGETQYF. V gene TRBV29-1 combines with J gene TRBJ2-5; TRBD1 matches at 8 bases. The CDR3 contains 14 residues. The germline V gene has CDR1 SQVTM and CDR2 ANQGSEA. V was pared by 4 bases and J by 5 bases, with 9 bases of the junction left unmatched. Supplemented by reference TRBV29-1 and TRBJ2-5, the full variable domain reads SAVISQKPSRDICQRGTSLTIQCQVDSQVTMMFWYRQQPGQSLTLIATANQGSEATYESGFVIDKFPISRPNLTFSTLTVSNMSPEDSSIYLCSVVPGQGGETQYFGPGTRLLVL.

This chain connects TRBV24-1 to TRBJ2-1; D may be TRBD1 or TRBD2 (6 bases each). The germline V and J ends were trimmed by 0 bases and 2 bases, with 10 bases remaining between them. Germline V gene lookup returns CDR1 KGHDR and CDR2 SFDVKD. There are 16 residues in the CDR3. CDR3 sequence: CATSDLPGGAYNEQFF. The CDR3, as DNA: TGTGCCACCAGTGATTTGCCCGGGGGCGCCTACAATGAGCAGTTCTTC.

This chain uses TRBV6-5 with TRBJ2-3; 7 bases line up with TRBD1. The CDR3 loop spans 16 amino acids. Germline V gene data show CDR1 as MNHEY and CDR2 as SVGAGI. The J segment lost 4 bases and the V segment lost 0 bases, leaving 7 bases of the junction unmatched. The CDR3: CASSYSDRSLADTQYF. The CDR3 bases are TGTGCCAGCAGTTACTCGGACAGGAGCCTCGCAGATACGCAGTATTTT.

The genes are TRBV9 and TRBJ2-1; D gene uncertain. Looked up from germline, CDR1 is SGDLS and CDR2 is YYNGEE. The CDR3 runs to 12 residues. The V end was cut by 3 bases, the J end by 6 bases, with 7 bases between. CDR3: CASSEDGNEQFF. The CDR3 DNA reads TGTGCCAGCAGCGAGGACGGCAATGAGCAGTTCTTC.

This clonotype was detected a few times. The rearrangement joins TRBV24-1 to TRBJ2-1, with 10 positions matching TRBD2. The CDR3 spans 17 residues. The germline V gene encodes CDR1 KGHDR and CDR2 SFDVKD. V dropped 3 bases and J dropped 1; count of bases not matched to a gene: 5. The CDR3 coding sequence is TGTGCCACCAGTGATCCCTTTAGCGGGGGGTCCTACAATGAGCAGTTCTTC. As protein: CATSDPFSGGSYNEQFF.

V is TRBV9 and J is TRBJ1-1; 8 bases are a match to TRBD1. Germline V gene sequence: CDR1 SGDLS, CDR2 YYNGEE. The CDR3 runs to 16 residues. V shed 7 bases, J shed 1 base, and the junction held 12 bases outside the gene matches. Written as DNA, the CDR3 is TGTGCCAGCTCAAACGGACAGGGTTATGGGAACACTGAAGCTTTCTTT. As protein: CASSNGQGYGNTEAFF.

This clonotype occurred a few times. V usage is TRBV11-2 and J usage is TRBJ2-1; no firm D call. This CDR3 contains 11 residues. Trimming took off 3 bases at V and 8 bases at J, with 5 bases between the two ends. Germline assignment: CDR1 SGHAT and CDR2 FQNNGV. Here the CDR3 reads CASSFSYEQFF. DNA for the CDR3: TGTGCCAGCAGCTTCTCCTATGAGCAGTTCTTC.

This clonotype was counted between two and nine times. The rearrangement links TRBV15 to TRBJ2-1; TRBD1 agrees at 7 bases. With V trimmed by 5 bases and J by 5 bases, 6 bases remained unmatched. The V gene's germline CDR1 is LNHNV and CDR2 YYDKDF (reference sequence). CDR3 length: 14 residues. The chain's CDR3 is CATSERQGNNEQFF. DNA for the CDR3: TGTGCCACCAGCGAAAGACAGGGTAACAATGAGCAGTTCTTC.

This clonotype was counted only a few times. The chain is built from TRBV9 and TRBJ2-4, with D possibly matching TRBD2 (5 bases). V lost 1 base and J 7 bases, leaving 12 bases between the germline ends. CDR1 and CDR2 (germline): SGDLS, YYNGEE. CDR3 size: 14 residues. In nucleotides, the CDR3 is TGTGCCAGCAGCGTAAAACTAGTCCCGAACATTCAGTACTTC. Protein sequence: CASSVKLVPNIQYF.

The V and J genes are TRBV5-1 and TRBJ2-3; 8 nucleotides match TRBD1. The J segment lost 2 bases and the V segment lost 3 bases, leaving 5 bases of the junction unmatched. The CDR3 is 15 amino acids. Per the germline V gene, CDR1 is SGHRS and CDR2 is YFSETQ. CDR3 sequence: CASSSTGDTTDTQYF. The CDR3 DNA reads TGCGCCAGCAGCTCGACAGGGGATACCACAGATACGCAGTATTTT. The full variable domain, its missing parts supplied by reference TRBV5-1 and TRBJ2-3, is KAGVTQTPRYLIKTRGQQVTLSCSPISGHRSVSWYQQTPGQGLQFLFEYFSETQRNKGNFPGRFSGRQFSNSRSEMNVSTLELGDSALYLCASSSTGDTTDTQYFGPGTRLTVL.

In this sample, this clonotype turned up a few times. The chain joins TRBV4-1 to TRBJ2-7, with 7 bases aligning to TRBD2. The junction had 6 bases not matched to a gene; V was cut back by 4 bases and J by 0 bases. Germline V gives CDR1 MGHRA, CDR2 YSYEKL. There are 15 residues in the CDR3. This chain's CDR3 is CASSRTGGSSYEQYF. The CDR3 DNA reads TGCGCCAGCAGCCGAACCGGGGGGAGCTCCTACGAGCAGTACTTC.

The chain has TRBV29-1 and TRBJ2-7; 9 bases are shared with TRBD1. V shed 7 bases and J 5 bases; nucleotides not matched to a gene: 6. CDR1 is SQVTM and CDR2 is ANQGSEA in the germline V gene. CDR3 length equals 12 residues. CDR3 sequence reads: CSAGDRDHEQYF. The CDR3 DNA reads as TGCAGCGCCGGGGACAGGGACCACGAGCAGTACTTC.

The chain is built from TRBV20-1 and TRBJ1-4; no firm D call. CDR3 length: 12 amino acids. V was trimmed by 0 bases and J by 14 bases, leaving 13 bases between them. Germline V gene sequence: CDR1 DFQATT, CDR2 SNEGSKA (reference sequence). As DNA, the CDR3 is TGCAGTGCTAGAGATGAACTGGGGATGCTGTTTTTT. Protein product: CSARDELGMLFF.